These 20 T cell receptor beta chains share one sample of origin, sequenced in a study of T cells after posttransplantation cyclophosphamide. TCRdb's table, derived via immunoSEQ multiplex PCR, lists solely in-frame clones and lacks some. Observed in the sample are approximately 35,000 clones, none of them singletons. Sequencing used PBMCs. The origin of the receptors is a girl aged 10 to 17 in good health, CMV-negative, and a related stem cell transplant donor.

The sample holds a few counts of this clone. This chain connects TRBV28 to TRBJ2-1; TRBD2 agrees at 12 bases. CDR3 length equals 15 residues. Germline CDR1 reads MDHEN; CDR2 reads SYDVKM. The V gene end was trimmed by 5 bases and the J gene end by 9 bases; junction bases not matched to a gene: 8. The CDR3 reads CASSVRLAGVGEQFF. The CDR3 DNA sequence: TGTGCCAGCAGTGTTCGACTAGCGGGAGTCGGTGAGCAGTTCTTC.

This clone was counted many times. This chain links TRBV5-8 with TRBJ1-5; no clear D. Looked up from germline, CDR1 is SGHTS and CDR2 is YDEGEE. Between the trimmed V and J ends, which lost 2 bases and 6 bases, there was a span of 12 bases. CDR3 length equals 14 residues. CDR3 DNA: TGTGCCAGCAGCTTCTTCAGGATTAGTCAGCCCCAGCATTTT. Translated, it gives CASSFFRISQPQHF.

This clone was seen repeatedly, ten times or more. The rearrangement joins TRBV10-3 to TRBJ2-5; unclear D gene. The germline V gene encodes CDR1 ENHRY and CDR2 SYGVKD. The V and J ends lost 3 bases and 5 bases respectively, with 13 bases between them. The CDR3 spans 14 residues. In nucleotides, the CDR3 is TGTGCCATCAGTGACTCGAGGAGCGAGGAGACCCAGTACTTC. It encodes CAISDSRSEETQYF.

For the CDR3, the DNA is TGTGCCAGCTCACCACCGAGGACTAGCGGAGGCACAGATACGCAGTATTTT. This encodes CASSPPRTSGGTDTQYF. The gene calls are TRBV18 and TRBJ2-3, with 10 bases fitting TRBD2. Trimming removed 0 bases from V and 1 base from J; junction bases left unmatched: 4. This CDR3 is built from 17 residues. Germline V lookup: CDR1 KGHSH, CDR2 LQKENI.

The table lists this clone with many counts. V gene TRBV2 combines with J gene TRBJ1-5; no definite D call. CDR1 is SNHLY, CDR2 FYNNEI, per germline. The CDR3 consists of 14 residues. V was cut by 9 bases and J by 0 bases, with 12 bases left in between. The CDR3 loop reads CASTETNSNQPQHF. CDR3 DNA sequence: TGTGCCAGTACAGAGACAAATAGCAATCAGCCCCAGCATTTT.

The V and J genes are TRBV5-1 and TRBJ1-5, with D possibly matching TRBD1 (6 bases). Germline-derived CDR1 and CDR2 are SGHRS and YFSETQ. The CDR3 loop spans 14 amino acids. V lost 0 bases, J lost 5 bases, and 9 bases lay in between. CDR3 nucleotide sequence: TGCGCCAGCAGCTTGGTGGCAGGGGATCAGCCCCAGCATTTT. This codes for CASSLVAGDQPQHF.

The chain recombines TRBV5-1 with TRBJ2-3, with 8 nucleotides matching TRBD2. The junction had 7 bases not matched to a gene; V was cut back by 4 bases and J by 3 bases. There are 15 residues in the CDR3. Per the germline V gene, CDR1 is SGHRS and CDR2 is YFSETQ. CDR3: CASSPGTSLTDTQYF. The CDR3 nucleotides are TGCGCCAGCAGCCCCGGGACTAGTTTAACAGATACGCAGTATTTT. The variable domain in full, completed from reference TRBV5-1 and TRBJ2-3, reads KAGVTQTPRYLIKTRGQQVTLSCSPISGHRSVSWYQQTPGQGLQFLFEYFSETQRNKGNFPGRFSGRQFSNSRSEMNVSTLELGDSALYLCASSPGTSLTDTQYFGPGTRLTVL.

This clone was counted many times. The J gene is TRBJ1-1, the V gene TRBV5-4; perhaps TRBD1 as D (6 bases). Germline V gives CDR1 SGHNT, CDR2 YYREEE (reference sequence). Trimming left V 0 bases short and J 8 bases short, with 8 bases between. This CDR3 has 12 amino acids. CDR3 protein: CASSLGQGEAFF. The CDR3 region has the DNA TGTGCCAGCAGCTTGGGGCAGGGGGAAGCTTTCTTT. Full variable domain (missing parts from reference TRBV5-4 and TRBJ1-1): ETGVTQSPTHLIKTRGQQVTLRCSSQSGHNTVSWYQQALGQGPQFIFQYYREEENGRGNFPPRFSGLQFPNYSSELNVNALELDDSALYLCASSLGQGEAFFGQGTRLTVV.

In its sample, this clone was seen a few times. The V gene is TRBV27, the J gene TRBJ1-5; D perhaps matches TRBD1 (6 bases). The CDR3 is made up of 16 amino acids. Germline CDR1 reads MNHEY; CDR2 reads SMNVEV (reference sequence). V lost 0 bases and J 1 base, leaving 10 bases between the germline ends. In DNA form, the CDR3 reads TGTGCCAGCAGTTTATCGAGGACAGCAAGCAATCAGCCCCAGCATTTT. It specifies CASSLSRTASNQPQHF.

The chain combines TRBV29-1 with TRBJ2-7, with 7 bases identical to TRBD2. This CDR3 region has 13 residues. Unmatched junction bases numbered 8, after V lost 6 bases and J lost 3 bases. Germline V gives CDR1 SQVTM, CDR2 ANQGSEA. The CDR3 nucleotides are TGCAGCGTCCTACGGACGGGAGGCTACGAGCAGTACTTC. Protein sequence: CSVLRTGGYEQYF.

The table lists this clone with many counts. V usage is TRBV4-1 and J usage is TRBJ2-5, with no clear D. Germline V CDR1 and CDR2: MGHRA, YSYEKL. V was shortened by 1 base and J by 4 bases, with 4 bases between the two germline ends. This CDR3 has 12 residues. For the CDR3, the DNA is TGCGCCAGCAGCCAAGGAGGAGAGACCCAGTACTTC. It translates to CASSQGGETQYF.

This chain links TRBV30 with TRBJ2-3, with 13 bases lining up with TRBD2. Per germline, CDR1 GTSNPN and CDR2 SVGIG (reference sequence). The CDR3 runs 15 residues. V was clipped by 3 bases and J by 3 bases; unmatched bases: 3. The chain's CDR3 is CAWSGLAGVTDTQYF. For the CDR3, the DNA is TGTGCCTGGAGCGGACTAGCGGGAGTTACAGATACGCAGTATTTT.

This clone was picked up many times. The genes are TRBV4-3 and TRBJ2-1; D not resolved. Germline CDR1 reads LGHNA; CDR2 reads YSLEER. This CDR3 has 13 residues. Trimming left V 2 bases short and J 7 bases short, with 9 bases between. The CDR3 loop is CASSQLSQNEQFF. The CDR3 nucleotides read TGCGCCAGCAGCCAACTTTCGCAGAATGAGCAGTTCTTC.

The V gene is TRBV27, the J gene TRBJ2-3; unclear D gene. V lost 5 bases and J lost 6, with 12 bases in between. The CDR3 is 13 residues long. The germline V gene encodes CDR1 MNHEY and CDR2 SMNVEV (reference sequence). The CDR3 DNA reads TGTGCCAGCAGTGAAACTTCTAAGGATACGCAGTATTTT. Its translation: CASSETSKDTQYF.

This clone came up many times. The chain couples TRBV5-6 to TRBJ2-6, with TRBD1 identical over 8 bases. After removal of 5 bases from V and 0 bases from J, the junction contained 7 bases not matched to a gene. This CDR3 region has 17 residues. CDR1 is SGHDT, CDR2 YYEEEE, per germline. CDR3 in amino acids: CASSRDRTRSGANVLTF. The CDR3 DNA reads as TGTGCCAGCAGTCGGGACAGGACCCGCTCTGGGGCCAACGTCCTGACTTTC.

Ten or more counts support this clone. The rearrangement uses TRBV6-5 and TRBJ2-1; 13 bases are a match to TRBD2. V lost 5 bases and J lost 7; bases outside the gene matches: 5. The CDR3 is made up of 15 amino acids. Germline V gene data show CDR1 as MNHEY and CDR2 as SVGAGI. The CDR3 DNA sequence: TGTGCCAGCAGTCTAGGACTAGCGGGGGCTAATGAGCAGTTCTTC. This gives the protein CASSLGLAGANEQFF.

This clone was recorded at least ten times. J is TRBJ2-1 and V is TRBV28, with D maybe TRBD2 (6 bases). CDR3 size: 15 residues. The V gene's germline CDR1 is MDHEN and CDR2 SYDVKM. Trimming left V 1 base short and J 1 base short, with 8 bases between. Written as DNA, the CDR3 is TGTGCCAGCAGTTTATTGCGGGGTTCCTACAATGAGCAGTTCTTC. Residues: CASSLLRGSYNEQFF.

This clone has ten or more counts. The CDR3 nucleotides are TGTGCCAGCAGCTTGGATTCCCGTTTGAGAACTGAAGCTTTCTTT. Its translation: CASSLDSRLRTEAFF. The chain recombines TRBV5-6 with TRBJ1-1; the D is unclear. The V end lost 0 bases, the J end lost 5 bases, and 14 bases lay between the germline ends. Germline V gene sequence: CDR1 SGHDT, CDR2 YYEEEE. The CDR3 is 15 amino acids.

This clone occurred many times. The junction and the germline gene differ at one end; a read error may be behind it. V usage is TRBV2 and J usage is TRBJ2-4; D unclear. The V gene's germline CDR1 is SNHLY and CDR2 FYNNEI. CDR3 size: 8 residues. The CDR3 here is CASSDGDF. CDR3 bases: TGTGCCAGCAGCGATGGAGACTTC. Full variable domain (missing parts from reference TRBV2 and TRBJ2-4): EPEVTQTPSHQVTQMGQEVILRCVPISNHLYFYWYRQILGQKVEFLVSFYNNEISEKSEIFDDQFSVERPDGSNFTLKIRSTKLEDSAMYFCASSDGDFGAGTRLSVL.

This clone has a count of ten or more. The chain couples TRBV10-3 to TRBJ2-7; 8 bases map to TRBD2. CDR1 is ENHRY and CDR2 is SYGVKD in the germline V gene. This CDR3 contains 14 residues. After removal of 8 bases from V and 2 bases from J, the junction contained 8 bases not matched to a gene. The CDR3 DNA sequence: TGTGCCATCTCCGGGACTAGTAAACCCTACGAGCAGTACTTC. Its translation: CAISGTSKPYEQYF.